One and the same sample provided the 8 T cell receptor beta chains below, sequenced in a study of blood T cell repertoires in COVID-19. Measured with immunoSEQ multiplex PCR; TCRdb has only the in-frame clones, and not every one. The sample has 250,000 or so clones, 65% to 85% seen once. Sequenced material: peripheral blood. Receptors originate from a woman aged 35 to 49 who had recovered from COVID-19.

This clone was detected a few times. The chain employs TRBV3-1 (or the pseudogene TRBV3-2) and TRBJ2-4; 12 bases map to TRBD2. CDR1 LGHDT and CDR2 YNNKEL come from the germline V gene (reference sequence). With V trimmed by 4 bases and J by 0 bases, 7 bases remained unmatched. The CDR3 totals 18 residues. CDR3 region: CASSPGLAGNIAKNIQYF. CDR3 nucleotide sequence: TGTGCCAGCAGCCCAGGACTAGCGGGGAACATAGCCAAAAACATTCAGTACTTC.

There are a few counts of this clone. The chain is built from TRBV5-1 and TRBJ2-3; 12 nucleotides line up with TRBD2. Trimming cost V 0 bases and J 4 bases; bases outside gene matches: 0. Germline CDR1 reads SGHRS; CDR2 reads YFSETQ. The CDR3 contains 15 residues. In nucleotides, the CDR3 is TGCGCCAGCAGCTTGGCTAGCGGGGGGGCAGATACGCAGTATTTT. Amino acid sequence: CASSLASGGADTQYF.

This chain joins TRBV5-1 and TRBJ1-6; no clear D gene. V lost 6 bases, J lost 5 bases, and 12 bases lay in between. CDR1 and CDR2 from the germline V gene are SGHRS and YFSETQ. CDR3 size: 14 residues. The chain's CDR3 is CASKGGGHNSPLHF. The CDR3 DNA is TGCGCCAGCAAGGGAGGTGGGCATAATTCACCCCTCCACTTT.

The CDR3 loop is CASRSGGGGEKLFF. The CDR3 DNA reads TGTGCCAGCAGGTCCGGTGGGGGAGGTGAAAAACTGTTTTTT. The chain combines TRBV7-9 with TRBJ1-4, with TRBD1 as a possible D gene (5 bases). The ends were cut back, 6 bases at V and 7 bases at J, with 15 bases in the middle. Per germline, CDR1 SEHNR and CDR2 FQNEAQ (reference sequence). CDR3 length equals 14 residues.

In its sample, this clone was seen once. The chain is built from TRBV11-3 and TRBJ1-2; TRBD1 aligns across 9 bases. The CDR3 is made up of 17 amino acids. Germline CDR1 reads SGHNT; CDR2 reads YENEEA. With V trimmed by 5 bases and J by 3 bases, 13 bases remained unmatched. CDR3 region: CASSKESWDRADYGYTF. The DNA for the CDR3 is TGTGCCAGCAGCAAAGAGTCTTGGGACAGGGCGGACTATGGCTACACCTTC.

The J gene is TRBJ2-1, the V gene TRBV30, with D maybe TRBD2 (5 bases). V was pared by 5 bases and J by 3 bases, with 11 bases between. CDR3 size: 13 residues. Looked up from germline, CDR1 is GTSNPN and CDR2 is SVGIG (reference sequence). CDR3 DNA sequence: TGTGCCTGGGCCCGGGAAGGCTACAATGAGCAGTTCTTC. Translated: CAWAREGYNEQFF.

The chain uses TRBV5-1 and TRBJ2-3; 8 nucleotides agree with TRBD2. Germline V lookup: CDR1 SGHRS, CDR2 YFSETQ. The CDR3 totals 15 residues. V lost 5 bases and J lost 1; bases outside the gene matches: 6. As DNA, the CDR3 is TGCGCCAGCAGTAATAGCGGGGTTCGCACAGATACGCAGTATTTT. It codes for CASSNSGVRTDTQYF.

This clone has just one count. This rearrangement joins TRBV9 to TRBJ1-1; a possible D gene is TRBD1 (5 bases). V dropped 4 bases and J dropped 0 bases, with 13 bases sitting between them. Germline V CDR1 and CDR2: SGDLS, YYNGEE. CDR3 length: 15 amino acids. In DNA, the CDR3 is TGTGCCAGCAGCTTCCAGTCGGGGGTGAACACTGAAGCTTTCTTT. It codes for CASSFQSGVNTEAFF.